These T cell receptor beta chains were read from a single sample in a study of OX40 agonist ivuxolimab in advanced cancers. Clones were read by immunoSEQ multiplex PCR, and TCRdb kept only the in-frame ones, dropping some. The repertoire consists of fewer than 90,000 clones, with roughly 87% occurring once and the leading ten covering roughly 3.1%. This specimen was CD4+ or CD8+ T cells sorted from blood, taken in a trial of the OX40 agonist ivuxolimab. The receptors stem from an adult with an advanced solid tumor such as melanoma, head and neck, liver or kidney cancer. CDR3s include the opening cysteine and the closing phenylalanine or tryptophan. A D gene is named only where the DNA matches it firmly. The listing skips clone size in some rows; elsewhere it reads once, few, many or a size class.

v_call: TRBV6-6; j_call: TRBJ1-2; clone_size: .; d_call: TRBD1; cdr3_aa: CASSYSTGVGYTF; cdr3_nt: TGTGCCAGCAGTTACTCGACAGGGGTAGGCTACACCTTC
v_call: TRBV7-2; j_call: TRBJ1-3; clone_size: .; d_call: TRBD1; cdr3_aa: CASSLARTGNGNTIYF; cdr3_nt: TGTGCCAGCAGCTTAGCGAGGACAGGGAATGGAAACACCATATATTTT
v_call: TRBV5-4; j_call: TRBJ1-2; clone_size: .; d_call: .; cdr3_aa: CASSLDQNYGYTF; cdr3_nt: TGTGCCAGCAGCTTGGACCAGAACTATGGCTACACCTTC
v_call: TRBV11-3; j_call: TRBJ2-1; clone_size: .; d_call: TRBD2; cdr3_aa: CASSLGGWRESYNEQFF; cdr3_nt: TGTGCCAGCAGCTTAGGGGGTTGGCGGGAGAGTTACAATGAGCAGTTCTTC
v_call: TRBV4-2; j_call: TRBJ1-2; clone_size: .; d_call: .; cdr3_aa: CASSPGGLDHGYTF; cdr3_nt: TGTGCCAGCAGTCCGGGGGGGCTTGATCATGGCTACACCTTC
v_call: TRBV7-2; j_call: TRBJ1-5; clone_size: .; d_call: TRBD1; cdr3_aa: CASSRDRDQPQHF; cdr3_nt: TGTGCCAGCAGCAGGGACAGGGATCAGCCCCAGCATTTT
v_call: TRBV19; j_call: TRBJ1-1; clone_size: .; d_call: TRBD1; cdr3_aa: CASNDRGRFMNTEAFF; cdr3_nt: TGTGCCAGTAACGACAGGGGTCGGTTCATGAACACTGAAGCTTTCTTT
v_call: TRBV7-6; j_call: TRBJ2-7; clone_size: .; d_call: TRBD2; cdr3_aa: CASKDLAASYEQYF; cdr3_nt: TGTGCCAGCAAAGACCTAGCGGCATCCTACGAGCAGTACTTC
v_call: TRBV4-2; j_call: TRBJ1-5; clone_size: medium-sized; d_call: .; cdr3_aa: CASSQGEGNQPQHF; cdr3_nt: TGTGCCAGCAGCCAAGGTGAAGGGAATCAGCCCCAGCATTTT
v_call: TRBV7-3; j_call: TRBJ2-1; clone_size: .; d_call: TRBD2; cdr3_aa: CASSLSGSNFDEQFF; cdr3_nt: TGTGCCAGCAGCTTAAGCGGGAGCAACTTCGATGAGCAGTTCTTC
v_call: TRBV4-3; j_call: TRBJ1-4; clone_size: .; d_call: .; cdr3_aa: CASSQGGQPTNEKLFF; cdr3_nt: TGCGCCAGCAGCCAAGGGGGGCAGCCAACTAATGAAAAACTGTTTTTT
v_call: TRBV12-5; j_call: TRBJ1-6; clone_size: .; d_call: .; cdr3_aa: CASGLVYEGGGTVSYNSPLHF; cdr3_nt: TGTGCTAGTGGTTTGGTATATGAGGGGGGAGGGACGGTCTCCTATAATTCACCCCTCCACTTT
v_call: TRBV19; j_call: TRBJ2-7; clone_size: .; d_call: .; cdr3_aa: CASSNNPFPGHSNEQYF; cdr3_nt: TGTGCCAGTAGCAATAATCCTTTTCCAGGGCACAGCAACGAGCAGTACTTC
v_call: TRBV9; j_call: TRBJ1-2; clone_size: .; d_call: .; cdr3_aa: CASSVVNRSHGYSSNYGYTF; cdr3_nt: TGTGCCAGCAGCGTAGTGAACCGTAGCCATGGGTATAGTTCTAACTATGGCTACACCTTC
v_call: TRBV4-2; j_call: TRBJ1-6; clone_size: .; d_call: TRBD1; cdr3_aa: CASSRDTGGDNSPLHF; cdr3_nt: TGTGCCAGCAGCCGGGACACAGGGGGCGATAATTCACCCCTCCACTTT
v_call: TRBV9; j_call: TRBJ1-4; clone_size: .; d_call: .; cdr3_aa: CASSVATNSEKLFF; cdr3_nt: TGTGCCAGCAGCGTTGCCACAAACAGTGAAAAACTGTTTTTT
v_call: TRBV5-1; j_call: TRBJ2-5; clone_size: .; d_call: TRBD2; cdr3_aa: CASSVGLQGETQYF; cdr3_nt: TGCGCCAGCAGCGTGGGACTACAAGGAGAGACCCAGTACTTC
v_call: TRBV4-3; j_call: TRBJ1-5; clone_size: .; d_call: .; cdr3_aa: CASSQDAGVSQPQHF; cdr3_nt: TGCGCCAGCAGCCAAGATGCGGGGGTTAGTCAGCCCCAGCATTTT
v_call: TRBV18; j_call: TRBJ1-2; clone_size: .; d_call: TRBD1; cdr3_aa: CASSRRDRSYGYTF; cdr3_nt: TGTGCCAGCTCACGCCGGGACAGGTCCTATGGCTACACCTTC
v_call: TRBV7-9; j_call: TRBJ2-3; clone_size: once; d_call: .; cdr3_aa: CASSRRGGTTDTQYF; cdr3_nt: TGTGCCAGCAGCCGACGCGGTGGCACCACAGATACGCAGTATTTT
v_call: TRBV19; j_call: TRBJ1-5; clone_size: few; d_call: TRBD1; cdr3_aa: CASSISRTGGYSNQPQHF; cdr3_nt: TGTGCCAGTAGTATCTCTAGGACAGGCGGTTATAGCAATCAGCCCCAGCATTTT
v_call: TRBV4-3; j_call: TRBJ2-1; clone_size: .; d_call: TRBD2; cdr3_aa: CASSPIATSSNEQFF; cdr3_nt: TGCGCCAGCAGCCCGATCGCGACTAGCTCAAATGAGCAGTTCTTC
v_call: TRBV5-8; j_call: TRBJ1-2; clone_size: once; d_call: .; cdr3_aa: CASSPRSYGYTF; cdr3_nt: TGTGCCAGCAGCCCCCGAAGCTATGGCTACACCTTC
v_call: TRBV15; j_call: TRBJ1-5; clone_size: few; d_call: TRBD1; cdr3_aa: CATSREGGTGANQPQHF; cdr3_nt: TGTGCCACCAGCAGAGAAGGGGGGACAGGGGCGAATCAGCCCCAGCATTTT
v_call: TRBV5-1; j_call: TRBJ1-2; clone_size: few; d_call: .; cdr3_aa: CASSPDSNRDGYTF; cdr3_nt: TGCGCCAGCAGCCCAGACTCTAATAGAGATGGCTACACCTTC
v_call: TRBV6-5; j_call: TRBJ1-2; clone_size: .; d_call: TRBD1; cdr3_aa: CASSYRPGTGRGYTF; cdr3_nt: TGTGCCAGCAGTTACCGCCCAGGGACAGGGAGGGGCTACACCTTC
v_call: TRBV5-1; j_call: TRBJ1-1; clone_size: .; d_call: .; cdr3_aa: CASSSDMNTEAFF; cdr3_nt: TGCGCCAGCAGCTCGGACATGAACACTGAAGCTTTCTTT
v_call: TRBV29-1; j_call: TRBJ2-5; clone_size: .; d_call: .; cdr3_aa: CSVGPGKLKQETQYF; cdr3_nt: TGCAGCGTTGGTCCAGGGAAACTTAAACAAGAGACCCAGTACTTC
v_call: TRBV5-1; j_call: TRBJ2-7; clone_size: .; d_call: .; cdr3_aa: CASLPDRFSSYEQYF; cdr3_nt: TGCGCCAGCCTACCAGACAGGTTCAGCTCCTACGAGCAGTACTTC
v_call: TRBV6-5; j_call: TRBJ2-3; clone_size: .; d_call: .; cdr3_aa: CASSRQVTDTQYF; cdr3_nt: TGTGCCAGCAGTCGACAGGTCACAGATACGCAGTATTTT
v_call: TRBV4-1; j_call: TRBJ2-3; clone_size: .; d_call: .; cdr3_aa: CASSPRVGESATQYF; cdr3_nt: TGCGCCAGCAGCCCCAGAGTAGGGGAGTCGGCTACGCAGTATTTT
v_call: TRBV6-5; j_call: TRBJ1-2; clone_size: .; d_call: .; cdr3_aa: CAAKQQATGGYTF; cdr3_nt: TGTGCCGCTAAACAACAGGCAACGGGGGGCTACACCTTC
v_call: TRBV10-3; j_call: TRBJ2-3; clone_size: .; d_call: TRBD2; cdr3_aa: CATVSGGGTDTQYF; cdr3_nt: TGTGCCACCGTTAGCGGGGGAGGCACAGATACGCAGTATTTT
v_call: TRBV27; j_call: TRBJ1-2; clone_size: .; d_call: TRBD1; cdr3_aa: CASSALDRGYGYTF; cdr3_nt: TGTGCCAGCAGTGCCCTGGACAGGGGATATGGCTACACCTTC
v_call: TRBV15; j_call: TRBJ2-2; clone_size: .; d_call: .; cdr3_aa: CATSRGGSTGELFF; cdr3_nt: TGTGCCACCAGCAGAGGGGGGAGCACCGGGGAGCTGTTTTTT
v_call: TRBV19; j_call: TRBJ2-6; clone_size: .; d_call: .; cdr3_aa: CASSIGREAGANVLTF; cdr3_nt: TGTGCCAGTAGTATTGGCAGGGAGGCTGGGGCCAACGTCCTGACTTTC
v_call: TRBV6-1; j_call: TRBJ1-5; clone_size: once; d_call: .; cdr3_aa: CASSEQRGNQPQHF; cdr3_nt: TGTGCCAGCAGTGAACAAAGGGGCAATCAGCCCCAGCATTTT
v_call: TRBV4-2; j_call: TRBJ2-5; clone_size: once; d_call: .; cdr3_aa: CASSQDPQGVAGGVETQYF; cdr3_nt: TGTGCCAGCAGCCAAGATCCACAGGGAGTAGCCGGCGGGGTGGAGACCCAGTACTTC
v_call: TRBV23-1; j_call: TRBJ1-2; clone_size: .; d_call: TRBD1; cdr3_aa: CASSQSQGSGGYTF; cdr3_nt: TGCGCCAGCAGTCAATCACAGGGGTCGGGGGGCTACACCTTC
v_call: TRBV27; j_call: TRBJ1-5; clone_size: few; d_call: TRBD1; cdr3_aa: CASSASGTGWSNQPQHF; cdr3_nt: TGTGCCAGCAGTGCCTCCGGGACAGGGTGGAGCAATCAGCCCCAGCATTTT
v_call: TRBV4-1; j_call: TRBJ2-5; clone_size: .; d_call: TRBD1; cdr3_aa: CASSQRTGGGETQYF; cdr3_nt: TGCGCCAGCAGCCAAAGGACAGGGGGCGGAGAGACCCAGTACTTC
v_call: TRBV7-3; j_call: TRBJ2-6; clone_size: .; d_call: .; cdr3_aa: CASSFGTSGANVLTF; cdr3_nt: TGTGCCAGCAGCTTCGGGACGTCTGGGGCCAACGTCCTGACTTTC
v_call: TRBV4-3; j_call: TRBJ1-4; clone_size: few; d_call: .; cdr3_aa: CASSQGSKTVANEKLFF; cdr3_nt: TGCGCCAGCAGCCAAGGCTCTAAGACTGTGGCTAATGAAAAACTGTTTTTT
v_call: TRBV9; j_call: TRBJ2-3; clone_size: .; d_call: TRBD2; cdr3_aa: CASSVSSGGATDTQYF; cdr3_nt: TGTGCCAGCAGCGTAAGCAGCGGGGGGGCCACAGATACGCAGTATTTT
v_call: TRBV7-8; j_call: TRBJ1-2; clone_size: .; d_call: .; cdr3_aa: CASSLPGPGRYTF; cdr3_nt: TGTGCCAGCAGCTTACCGGGCCCGGGACGCTACACCTTC
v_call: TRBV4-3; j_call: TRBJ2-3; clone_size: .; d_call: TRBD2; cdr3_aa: CASSQDLAGATDTQYF; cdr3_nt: TGCGCCAGCAGCCAAGATCTAGCGGGAGCAACAGATACGCAGTATTTT
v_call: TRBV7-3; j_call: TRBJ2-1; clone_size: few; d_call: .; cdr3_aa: CASRDPGAINEQFF; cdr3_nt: TGTGCCAGCAGGGACCCGGGGGCTATCAATGAGCAGTTCTTC
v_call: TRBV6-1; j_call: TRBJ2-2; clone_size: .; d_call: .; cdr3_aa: CASSEPGRNTGELFF; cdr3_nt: TGTGCCAGCAGTGAACCCGGGAGGAACACCGGGGAGCTGTTTTTT